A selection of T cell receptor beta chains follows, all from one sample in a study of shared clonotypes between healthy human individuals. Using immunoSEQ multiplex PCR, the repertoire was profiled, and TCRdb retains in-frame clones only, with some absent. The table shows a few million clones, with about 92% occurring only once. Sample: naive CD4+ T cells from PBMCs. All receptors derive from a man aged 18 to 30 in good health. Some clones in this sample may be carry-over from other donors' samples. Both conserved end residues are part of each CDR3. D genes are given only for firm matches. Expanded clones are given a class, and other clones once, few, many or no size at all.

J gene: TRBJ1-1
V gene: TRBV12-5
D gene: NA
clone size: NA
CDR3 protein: CASGLAHANTEAFF
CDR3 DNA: TGTGCTAGTGGTTTGGCCCACGCGAACACTGAAGCTTTCTTT

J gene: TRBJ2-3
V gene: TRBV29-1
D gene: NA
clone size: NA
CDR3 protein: CSVVEGTDTQYF
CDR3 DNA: TGCAGCGTTGTAGAGGGCACAGATACGCAGTATTTT

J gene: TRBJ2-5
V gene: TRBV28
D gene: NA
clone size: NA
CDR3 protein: CASTRLVRQETQYF
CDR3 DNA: TGTGCCAGCACCCGACTCGTCAGACAAGAGACCCAGTACTTC

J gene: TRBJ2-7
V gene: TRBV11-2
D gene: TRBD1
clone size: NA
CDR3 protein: CASKPPDREYEQYF
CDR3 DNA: TGTGCCAGCAAACCACCCGACAGGGAATACGAGCAGTACTTC

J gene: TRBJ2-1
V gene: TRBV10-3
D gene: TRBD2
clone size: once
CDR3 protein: CAISEGLAGYNEQFF
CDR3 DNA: TGTGCCATCAGTGAGGGACTAGCGGGTTACAATGAGCAGTTCTTC

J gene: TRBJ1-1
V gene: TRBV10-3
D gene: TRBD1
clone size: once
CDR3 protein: CAISSQGGNTEAFF
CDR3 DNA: TGTGCCATCAGTTCCCAGGGGGGGAACACTGAAGCTTTCTTT

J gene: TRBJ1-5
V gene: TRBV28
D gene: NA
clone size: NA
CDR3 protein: CASSFQEGLGGQPQHF
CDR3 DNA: TGTGCCAGCAGTTTTCAAGAGGGGCTGGGAGGTCAGCCCCAGCATTTT

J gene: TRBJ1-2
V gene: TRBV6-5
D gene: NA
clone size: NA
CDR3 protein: CASSYANNYGYTF
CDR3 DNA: TGTGCCAGCAGTTACGCTAACAACTATGGCTACACCTTC

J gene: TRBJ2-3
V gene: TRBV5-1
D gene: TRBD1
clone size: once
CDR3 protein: CASSFRQGVDTQYF
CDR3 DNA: TGCGCCAGCAGCTTCCGACAGGGTGTAGATACGCAGTATTTT

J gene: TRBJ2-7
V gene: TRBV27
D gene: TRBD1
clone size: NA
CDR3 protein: CASSTRDRPAYEQYF
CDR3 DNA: TGTGCCAGCAGTACCCGGGACAGGCCCGCCTACGAGCAGTACTTC

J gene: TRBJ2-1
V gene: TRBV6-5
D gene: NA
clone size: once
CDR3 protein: CASSCREVYNEQFF
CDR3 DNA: TGTGCCAGCAGTTGCAGGGAAGTTTACAATGAGCAGTTCTTC

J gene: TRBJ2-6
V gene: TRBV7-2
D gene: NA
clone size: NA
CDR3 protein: CASSPRSGHSSGANVLTF
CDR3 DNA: TGTGCCAGCAGCCCCCGCTCGGGACACAGTTCTGGGGCCAACGTCCTGACTTTC

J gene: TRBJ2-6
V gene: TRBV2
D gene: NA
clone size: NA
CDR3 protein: CASSDSQPGANVLTF
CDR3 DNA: TGTGCCAGCAGTGATTCCCAGCCTGGGGCCAACGTCCTGACTTTC

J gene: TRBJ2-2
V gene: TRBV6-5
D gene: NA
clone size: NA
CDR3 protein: CASSYSNPTGELFF
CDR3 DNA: TGTGCCAGCAGTTACTCTAATCCTACCGGGGAGCTGTTTTTT

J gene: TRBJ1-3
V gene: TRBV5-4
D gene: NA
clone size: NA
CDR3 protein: CASSLSMGGSGNTIYF
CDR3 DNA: TGTGCCAGCAGCCTGTCGATGGGGGGGTCTGGAAACACCATATATTTT

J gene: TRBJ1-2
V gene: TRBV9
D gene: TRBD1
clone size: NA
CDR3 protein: CASSYRPGTGIYGYTF
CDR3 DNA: TGTGCCAGCAGCTACCGTCCCGGGACAGGGATCTATGGCTACACCTTC

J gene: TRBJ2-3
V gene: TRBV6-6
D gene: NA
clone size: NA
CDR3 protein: CASRLWDTQYF
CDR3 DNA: TGTGCCAGCAGGCTTTGGGATACGCAGTATTTT

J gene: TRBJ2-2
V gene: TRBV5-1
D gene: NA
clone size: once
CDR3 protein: CASSLSTSREGAGELFF
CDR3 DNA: TGCGCCAGCAGCTTGTCGACTAGCCGAGAGGGGGCCGGGGAGCTGTTTTTT